These 13 T cell receptor beta chains were all obtained from the same sample, sequenced in a study of blood T cell repertoires in COVID-19. The repertoire was sequenced with immunoSEQ multiplex PCR; TCRdb's copy has only in-frame clones and lacks some. The table has approximately 400,000 clones, about 89% seen once. The source material was PBMCs or T cells enriched from blood (not recorded which). The receptor source for this set is a man aged 25-45 years who had recovered from COVID-19.

This rearrangement joins TRBV12-3 or TRBV12-4 to TRBJ2-3; D gene ambiguous. CDR3 length equals 11 residues. The V and J ends lost 6 bases and 6 bases respectively, with 7 bases between them. The CDR3 DNA reads as TGTGCCAGCAGGACTTACGATACGCAGTATTTT. The encoded protein is CASRTYDTQYF.

The chain combines TRBV2 with TRBJ1-5; TRBD1 might be the D (6 bases). The germline V gene encodes CDR1 SNHLY and CDR2 FYNNEI. This CDR3 comprises 12 residues. V was pared by 2 bases and J by 16 bases, with 15 bases between. Here the CDR3 DNA reads TGTGCCAGCAGTGAAAGGGGGAACGGCGGACATTTT. Its protein is CASSERGNGGHF.

This rearrangement joins TRBV27 to TRBJ2-1; D is perhaps TRBD1 (6 bases). Germline V gene data show CDR1 as MNHEY and CDR2 as SMNVEV (reference sequence). The CDR3 consists of 14 residues. The ends were cut back, 3 bases at V and 6 bases at J, with 12 bases in the middle. CDR3 sequence: CASSFLGAGNEQFF. CDR3 DNA sequence: TGTGCCAGCAGTTTTTTGGGGGCGGGCAATGAGCAGTTCTTC.

The chain employs TRBV12-3 or TRBV12-4 and TRBJ1-4; D is perhaps TRBD1 (5 bases). The CDR3 loop spans 13 amino acids. V lost 6 bases and J lost 8, with 13 bases in between. This chain's CDR3 is CASSWGRGEKLFF. The CDR3 DNA reads TGTGCCAGCAGCTGGGGACGGGGGGAAAAACTGTTTTTT.

This rearrangement joins TRBV5-5 to TRBJ1-4, with unresolved D. CDR3 length: 15 residues. Deletions cut 2 bases from V and 3 bases from J, with 11 bases between. Per the germline V gene, CDR1 is SGHKS and CDR2 is YYEKEE (reference sequence). CDR3 sequence: CASSFRGVANEKLFF. The CDR3 DNA follows: TGTGCCAGCAGCTTCCGCGGGGTGGCTAATGAAAAACTGTTTTTT.

The V gene is TRBV5-6, the J gene TRBJ2-2; TRBD2 aligns across 11 bases. Germline V gene sequence: CDR1 SGHDT, CDR2 YYEEEE. The CDR3 length is 16 residues. Trimming cost V 1 base and J 1 base; bases outside gene matches: 0. The CDR3 nucleotides are TGTGCCAGCAGCTTGACTAGCGGGGGGAACACCGGGGAGCTGTTTTTT. This translates into CASSLTSGGNTGELFF. The entire variable domain, with the rest obtained from reference TRBV5-6 and TRBJ2-2, is as follows: DAGVTQSPTHLIKTRGQQVTLRCSPKSGHDTVSWYQQALGQGPQFIFQYYEEEERQRGNFPDRFSGHQFPNYSSELNVNALLLGDSALYLCASSLTSGGNTGELFFGEGSRLTVL.

Notes on this clone: The same CDR3 can be traced to other DNA sequences in this sample. The chain employs TRBV7-9 and TRBJ2-1; 9 positions match TRBD1. The ends lost 2 bases at V and 4 bases at J; junction bases unmatched: 3. The CDR3 runs to 15 residues. Germline V gives CDR1 SEHNR, CDR2 FQNEAQ (reference sequence). The CDR3 nucleotides are TGTGCCAGCAGCTTACGGGACAGGGTTTACAATGAGCAGTTCTTC. As protein: CASSLRDRVYNEQFF.

The rearrangement uses TRBV9 and TRBJ2-1; D perhaps matches TRBD1 (5 bases). Germline lookup yields CDR1 SGDLS and CDR2 YYNGEE. The CDR3 contains 11 residues. Trimming left V 7 bases short and J 3 bases short, with 5 bases between. The CDR3 nucleotides read TGTGCCAGCCAGGGCTACAATGAGCAGTTCTTC. This codes for CASQGYNEQFF.

This chain joins TRBV5-5 and TRBJ2-3; TRBD2 agrees at 7 bases. With V trimmed by 5 bases and J by 6 bases, 6 bases remained unmatched. The CDR3 spans 13 residues. CDR1 and CDR2 (germline): SGHKS, YYEKEE (reference sequence). CDR3 amino acids: CASSPDGRDTQYF. For the CDR3, the DNA is TGTGCCAGCAGTCCGGACGGGAGGGATACGCAGTATTTT.

The chain links TRBV3-1 (or the pseudogene TRBV3-2) to TRBJ2-7; no definite D call. The V gene's germline CDR1 is LGHDT and CDR2 YNNKEL (reference sequence). The CDR3 length is 14 residues. V lost 5 bases and J 0 bases, leaving 11 bases between the germline ends. The DNA of the CDR3 is TGTGCCAGCAGCTCTACACGGAGCTCCTACGAGCAGTACTTC. It specifies CASSSTRSSYEQYF.

The chain is built from TRBV12-5 and TRBJ1-5; D is perhaps TRBD1 (5 bases). Per germline, CDR1 LGHNT and CDR2 FRNRAP. V dropped 1 base and J dropped 0 bases, with 7 bases sitting between them. The CDR3 runs 15 residues. CDR3 amino acids: CASGLGQISNQPQHF. In nucleotides, the CDR3 is TGTGCTAGTGGTTTGGGACAGATTAGCAATCAGCCCCAGCATTTT. The complete variable domain, with remaining parts taken from reference TRBV12-5 and TRBJ1-5, reads DARVTQTPRHKVTEMGQEVTMRCQPILGHNTVFWYRQTMMQGLELLAYFRNRAPLDDSGMPKDRFSAEMPDATLATLKIQPSEPRDSAVYFCASGLGQISNQPQHFGDGTRLSIL.

In nucleotides, the CDR3 is TGCGCCAGCAAATCGACAGGAGATACGCAGTATTTT. The encoded protein is CASKSTGDTQYF. This rearrangement joins TRBV10-2 to TRBJ2-3; possible D gene TRBD1, 6 bases. Trimming took off 7 bases at V and 5 bases at J, with 10 bases between the two ends. In germline, CDR1 is WSHSY, CDR2 SAAADI. The CDR3 consists of 12 residues.

V is TRBV15 and J is TRBJ2-3, with 8 bases that match TRBD2. CDR1 and CDR2 (germline): LNHNV, YYDKDF (reference sequence). The CDR3 contains 15 residues. V trimming: 9 bases; J trimming: 0 bases; junction bases outside the gene matches: 8. The DNA for the CDR3 is TGTGCCACTCAAAAGCAGCGGGGGAGCACAGATACGCAGTATTTT. Translated, it gives CATQKQRGSTDTQYF.